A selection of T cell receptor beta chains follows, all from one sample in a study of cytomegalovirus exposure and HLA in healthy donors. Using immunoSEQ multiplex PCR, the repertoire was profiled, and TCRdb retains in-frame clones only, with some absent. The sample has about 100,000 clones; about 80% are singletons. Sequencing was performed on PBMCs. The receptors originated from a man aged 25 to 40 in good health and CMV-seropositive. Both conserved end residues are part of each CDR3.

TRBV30,CAWSVQGAGELFF
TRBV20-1,CSAPDSYGYTF
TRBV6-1,CASSEDRSSLGEKLFF
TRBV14,CASSPGTAYGYTF
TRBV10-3,CAISDRTLNTGELFF
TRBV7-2,CASSLRQSYGYTF
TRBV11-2,CASSSTSSEKLFF
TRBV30,CAWEGQGVYGYTF
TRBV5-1,CASSQFGGSTGELFF
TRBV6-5,CASSPRVKNIQYF
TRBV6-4,CASSEGGTGELFF
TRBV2,CASSEGQGGGYTF
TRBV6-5,CASSHSGGSTDTQYF
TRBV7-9,CSSSDAAGENTGELFF
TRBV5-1,CASRRDSYEQYF
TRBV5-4,CASSLGTGRDTEAFF
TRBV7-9,CASSRGQGSSQPQHF
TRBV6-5,CASSYLDSNNYGYTF
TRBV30,CAWSGGGETQYF
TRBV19,CASSSPTWYQETQYF
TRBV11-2,CASRPALAGGGELFF
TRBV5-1,CASSELGGSGANVLTF